This T cell receptor beta chain originates from a study of lymphopenia after photon versus proton radiotherapy. Libraries were prepared by immunoSEQ multiplex PCR; TCRdb keeps only in-frame clonotypes and omits some of them. The sample comprises some 55,000 clones, more than 75% of which are singletons, and about 2% rests with the top ten. Trimming shortened V by 1 base and J by 3 bases, and 9 bases separated the two germline ends. Germline V CDR1 and CDR2: SGHVS, FQNEAQ. The CDR3 runs 14 residues. This chain connects TRBV7-8 to TRBJ1-2; D gene ambiguous. The receptor was derived from a man in his forties with gastric cancer. This specimen consisted of peripheral blood, obtained from a patient treated with photon-based radiotherapy. The CDR3 sequence: CASSLDHTYYGYTF. The CDR3 region has the DNA TGTGCCAGCAGCTTAGATCACACCTACTATGGCTACACCTTC.